The 18 T cell receptor beta chains given below trace back to one sample, sequenced in a study of cytomegalovirus exposure and HLA in healthy donors. PCR employed 60 Vbeta and 13 Jbeta primers. The assay was immunoSEQ multiplex PCR, and TCRdb's table has in-frame clones only and misses some. The repertoire holds some 250,000 clones, around 76% seen once, with more than 5% in the top ten. Sequencing used PBMCs. All receptors derive from a woman in her thirties or forties in good health and CMV-seropositive.

The gene calls are TRBV2 and TRBJ1-1; D possibly corresponds to TRBD1 (5 bases). Germline CDR1 is SNHLY and CDR2 is FYNNEI. The CDR3 is 11 amino acids. V gave up 9 bases and J gave up 2 bases, with 7 bases separating them. CDR3 amino acids: CASDRNTEAFF. The CDR3 DNA follows: TGTGCCAGTGACAGAAACACTGAAGCTTTCTTT.

This chain uses TRBV5-5 with TRBJ2-1; tentatively, D is TRBD1 (6 bases). This CDR3 comprises 15 residues. Germline V gene lookup returns CDR1 SGHKS and CDR2 YYEKEE (reference sequence). Trimming took off 0 bases at V and 7 bases at J, with 14 bases between the two ends. Here the CDR3 DNA reads TGTGCCAGCAGCTTGGGGGAAGGGGGAGTAAATGAGCAGTTCTTC. It codes for CASSLGEGGVNEQFF.

The chain is built from TRBV14 and TRBJ1-4; D may be TRBD1 (6 bases). The CDR3 length is 15 residues. The V end was cut by 1 base, the J end by 5 bases, with 11 bases between. Germline loops: CDR1 SGHDN, CDR2 FVKESK. CDR3 residues: CASSQGRGGNEKLFF. CDR3 sequence (DNA): TGTGCCAGCAGCCAAGGGAGGGGGGGGAATGAAAAACTGTTTTTT.

J is TRBJ2-3 and V is TRBV27; 9 bases fit TRBD1. Germline lookup yields CDR1 MNHEY and CDR2 SMNVEV (reference sequence). The CDR3 contains 15 residues. The junction had 7 bases not matched to a gene; V was cut back by 5 bases and J by 4 bases. CDR3 nucleotide sequence: TGTGCCAGCAGTCATCGGACAGGGGTGCCAGATACGCAGTATTTT. Its translation: CASSHRTGVPDTQYF.

The DNA for the CDR3 is TGTGCCAGCAGTTACGGGGGCGGATTCTATGGCTACACCTTC. As protein: CASSYGGGFYGYTF. The J gene is TRBJ1-2, the V gene TRBV6-6; TRBD1 is a possible D gene (6 bases). Germline assignment: CDR1 MNHNY and CDR2 SVGAGI (reference sequence). The CDR3 contains 14 residues. Trimming shortened V by 2 bases and J by 4 bases, and 11 bases separated the two germline ends.

The chain recombines TRBV27 with TRBJ2-1; 7 bases line up with TRBD2. Germline loops: CDR1 MNHEY, CDR2 SMNVEV (reference sequence). The CDR3 totals 16 residues. J was trimmed by 2 bases and V by 4 bases; bases with no gene match: 8. CDR3 in amino acids: CASSSQAGIPYNEQFF. The CDR3 DNA reads TGTGCCAGCAGTTCCCAAGCGGGGATACCCTACAATGAGCAGTTCTTC.

The gene calls are TRBV2 and TRBJ2-1, with D possibly TRBD2 on 5 matching bases. The CDR3 covers 14 residues. Trimming left V 10 bases short and J 9 bases short, with 22 bases between. Germline V gene sequence: CDR1 SNHLY, CDR2 FYNNEI. In DNA, the CDR3 is TGTGCCAACACCTTCGATTTCGGTGGGAGTGAGCAGTTCTTC. Residues: CANTFDFGGSEQFF.

The chain carries TRBV2 and TRBJ2-5; 8 bases align to TRBD2. The V and J ends lost 6 bases and 1 base, in that order; junction bases with no gene match: 4. In germline, CDR1 is SNHLY, CDR2 FYNNEI. The CDR3 is 14 residues long. DNA for the CDR3: TGTGCCAGCAGGGCCGGGACTAGCCAAGAGACCCAGTACTTC. Protein: CASRAGTSQETQYF.

The V and J genes are TRBV9 and TRBJ2-2; TRBD1 might be the D (6 bases). Trimming stripped 0 bases from V and 4 bases from J, with 13 bases between. The CDR3 sequence is 16 residues long. CDR1 and CDR2 from the germline V gene are SGDLS and YYNGEE. As DNA, the CDR3 is TGTGCCAGCAGCGTAGCGACAGGAGGTTTCACCGGGGAGCTGTTTTTT. Translated: CASSVATGGFTGELFF. Using reference TRBV9 and TRBJ2-2 for the parts outside the CDR3, the full variable domain is DSGVTQTPKHLITATGQRVTLRCSPRSGDLSVYWYQQSLDQGLQFLIQYYNGEERAKGNILERFSAQQFPDLHSELNLSSLELGDSALYFCASSVATGGFTGELFFGEGSRLTVL.

The chain links TRBV7-3 to TRBJ2-1, with 8 nucleotides matching TRBD2. The length of the CDR3 is 15 residues. V shed 2 bases and J 4 bases; nucleotides not matched to a gene: 4. CDR1 SGHTA and CDR2 FQGTGA come from the germline V gene. CDR3 DNA sequence: TGTGCCAGCAGCTTAGGGGCGGGAGGATACAATGAGCAGTTCTTC. It translates to CASSLGAGGYNEQFF.

This rearrangement joins TRBV6-6 to TRBJ1-1, with unresolved D. V was cut by 2 bases and J by 1 base, with 11 bases left in between. The V gene's germline CDR1 is MNHNY and CDR2 SVGAGI (reference sequence). The CDR3 contains 15 residues. CDR3: CASSYRSEPNTEAFF. Written as DNA, the CDR3 is TGTGCCAGCAGTTACCGATCTGAGCCGAACACTGAAGCTTTCTTT.

The V gene is TRBV9, the J gene TRBJ2-5, with 10 bases fitting TRBD2. V was clipped by 3 bases and J by 0 bases; unmatched bases: 11. Germline assignment: CDR1 SGDLS and CDR2 YYNGEE. The CDR3 loop spans 18 amino acids. The CDR3 reads CASSAEILAGGYQETQYF. CDR3 in DNA: TGTGCCAGCAGCGCTGAAATCTTAGCGGGAGGTTACCAAGAGACCCAGTACTTC.

The rearrangement joins TRBV28 to TRBJ2-1; D perhaps matches TRBD1 (5 bases). The CDR3 is 13 residues long. Germline CDR1 MDHEN, CDR2 SYDVKM. V dropped 3 bases and J dropped 4 bases, with 7 bases sitting between them. As DNA, the CDR3 is TGTGCCAGCAGTTTTTCAGGGTACAATGAGCAGTTCTTC. As protein: CASSFSGYNEQFF. Full variable domain (outside the CDR3, taken from reference TRBV28 and TRBJ2-1): DVKVTQSSRYLVKRTGEKVFLECVQDMDHENMFWYRQDPGLGLRLIYFSYDVKMKEKGDIPEGYSVSREKKERFSLILESASTNQTSMYLCASSFSGYNEQFFGPGTRLTVL.

This clone was seen just once. The chain recombines TRBV9 with TRBJ2-3, with TRBD2 identical over 8 bases. CDR3 length: 18 amino acids. Trimming at V came to 0 bases and at J to 1 base, leaving 10 bases not matched to a gene. Germline CDR1 reads SGDLS; CDR2 reads YYNGEE. Here the CDR3 reads CASSVDVLTGGRTDTQYF. CDR3 nucleotide sequence: TGTGCCAGCAGCGTAGACGTCTTAACGGGGGGGCGCACAGATACGCAGTATTTT.

V gene TRBV2 combines with J gene TRBJ1-2, with 7 bases matching TRBD1. The CDR3 spans 13 residues. Germline assignment: CDR1 SNHLY and CDR2 FYNNEI. The junction had 5 bases not matched to a gene; V was cut back by 6 bases and J by 4 bases. CDR3 sequence reads: CASRVYRGYGYTF. In nucleotides, the CDR3 is TGTGCCAGCAGGGTATACAGGGGCTATGGCTACACCTTC. Complete variable domain (other parts from reference TRBV2 and TRBJ1-2): EPEVTQTPSHQVTQMGQEVILRCVPISNHLYFYWYRQILGQKVEFLVSFYNNEISEKSEIFDDQFSVERPDGSNFTLKIRSTKLEDSAMYFCASRVYRGYGYTFGSGTRLTVV.

The chain combines TRBV13 with TRBJ2-5; TRBD1 might be the D (5 bases). Looked up from germline, CDR1 is PRHDT and CDR2 is FYEKMQ (reference sequence). V lost 4 bases, J lost 1 base, and 16 bases lay in between. The CDR3 has 16 residues. DNA for the CDR3: TGTGCCAGCAGCTCTCCCTCCGACAGCCTCCAAGAGACCCAGTACTTC. Residues: CASSSPSDSLQETQYF. Full variable domain (remainder filled in from reference TRBV13 and TRBJ2-5): AAGVIQSPRHLIKEKRETATLKCYPIPRHDTVYWYQQGPGQDPQFLISFYEKMQSDKGSIPDRFSAQQFSDYHSELNMSSLELGDSALYFCASSSPSDSLQETQYFGPGTRLLVL.

The genes are TRBV19 and TRBJ1-2; 8 nucleotides align to TRBD1. V lost 5 bases, J lost 3 bases, and 8 bases stayed unmatched. The CDR3 consists of 15 residues. CDR1 LNHDA and CDR2 SQIVND come from the germline V gene (reference sequence). The CDR3: CASSAQGAGDYGYTF. The CDR3 nucleotides are TGTGCCAGTAGTGCCCAGGGGGCGGGTGACTATGGCTACACCTTC.

As for this clone: Germline is not matched at one junction end, which may reflect a read error. The chain couples TRBV7-9 to TRBJ2-7; D is uncertain. This CDR3 region has 12 residues. The V gene's germline CDR1 is SEHNR and CDR2 FQNEAQ (reference sequence). The CDR3 reads CSSSLVVYEQYF. The CDR3 DNA is TGTTCCAGCAGCTTAGTTGTATACGAGCAGTACTTC.